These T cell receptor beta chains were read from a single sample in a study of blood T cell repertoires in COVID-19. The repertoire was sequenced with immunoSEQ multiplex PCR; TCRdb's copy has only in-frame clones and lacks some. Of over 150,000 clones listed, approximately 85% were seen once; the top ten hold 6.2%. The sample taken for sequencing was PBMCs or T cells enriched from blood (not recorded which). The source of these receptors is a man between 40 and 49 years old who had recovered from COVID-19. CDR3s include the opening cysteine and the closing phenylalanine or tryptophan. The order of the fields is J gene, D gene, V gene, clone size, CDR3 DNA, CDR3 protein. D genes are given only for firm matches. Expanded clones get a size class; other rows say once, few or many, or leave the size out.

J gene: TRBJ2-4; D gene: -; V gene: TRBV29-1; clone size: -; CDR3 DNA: TGCAGCCTCAGGGGAGAGGGAAACATTCAGTACTTC; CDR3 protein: CSLRGEGNIQYF
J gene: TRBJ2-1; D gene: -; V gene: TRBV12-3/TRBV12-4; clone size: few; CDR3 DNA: TGTGCCAGCAGCCCTACTAGAGGCGAGCAGTTCTTC; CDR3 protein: CASSPTRGEQFF
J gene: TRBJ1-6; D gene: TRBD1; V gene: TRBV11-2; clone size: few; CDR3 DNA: TGTGCCAGCAGCCAATCGCCGGGACAGGAGGGGCCACCCCTCCACTTT; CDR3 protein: CASSQSPGQEGPPLHF
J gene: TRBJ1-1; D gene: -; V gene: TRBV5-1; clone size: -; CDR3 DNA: TGCGCCAGCAGCTTTTCAGGGTTTGATGAAGCTTTCTTT; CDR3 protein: CASSFSGFDEAFF
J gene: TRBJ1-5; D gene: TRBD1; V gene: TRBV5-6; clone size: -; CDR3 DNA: TGTGCCAGCAGCATAACAGGGGGGAGCAATCAGCCCCAGCATTTT; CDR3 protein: CASSITGGSNQPQHF
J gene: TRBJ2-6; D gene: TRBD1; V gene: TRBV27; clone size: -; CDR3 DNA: TGTGCCAGCAGCCGGACAGGGGGCTCTGGGGCCAACGTCCTGACTTTC; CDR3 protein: CASSRTGGSGANVLTF
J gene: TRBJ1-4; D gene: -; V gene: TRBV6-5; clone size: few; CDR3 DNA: TGTGCCAGCAAAGACAGTTGGGCTAATGAAAAACTGTTTTTT; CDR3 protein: CASKDSWANEKLFF
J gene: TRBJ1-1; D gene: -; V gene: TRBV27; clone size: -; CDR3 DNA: TGTGCCAGCAGTTACGACAGAGTTGAAGCTTTCTTT; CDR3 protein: CASSYDRVEAFF
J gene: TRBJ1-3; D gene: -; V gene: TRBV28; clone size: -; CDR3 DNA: TGTGCCAGCAGTCTACACGCAACAGGGAGGGCTGGAAACACCATATATTTT; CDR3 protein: CASSLHATGRAGNTIYF
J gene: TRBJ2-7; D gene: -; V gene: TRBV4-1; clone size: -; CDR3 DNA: TGCGCCAGCAGCCAAGACCCGGGCTCGGGGGAGCAGTACTTC; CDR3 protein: CASSQDPGSGEQYF
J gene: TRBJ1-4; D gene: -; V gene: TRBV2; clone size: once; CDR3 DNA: TGTGCCAGCCAACAGGATAATGAAAAACTGTTTTTT; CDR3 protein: CASQQDNEKLFF
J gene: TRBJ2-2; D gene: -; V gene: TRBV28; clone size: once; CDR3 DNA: TGTGCCAGCAGTTTAATCGGGTCGAACACCGGGGAGCTGTTTTTT; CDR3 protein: CASSLIGSNTGELFF
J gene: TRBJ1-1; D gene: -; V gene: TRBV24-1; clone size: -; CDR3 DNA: TGTGCCACCAGTGAGTCGGGATATACTGAAGCTTTCTTT; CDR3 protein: CATSESGYTEAFF
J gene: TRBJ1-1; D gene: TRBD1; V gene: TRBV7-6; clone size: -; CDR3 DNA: TGTGCCAGCAGCTTGTGGACAGGGCGGACTGAAGCTTTCTTT; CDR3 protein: CASSLWTGRTEAFF
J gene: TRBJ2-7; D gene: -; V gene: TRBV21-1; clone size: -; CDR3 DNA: TGTGCCAGCAGCAAAGCGCTTTTTACAGAAACCTACGAGCAGTACTTC; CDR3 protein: CASSKALFTETYEQYF
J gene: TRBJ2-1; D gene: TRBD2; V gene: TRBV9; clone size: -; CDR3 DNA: TGTGCCAGCAGCGGTGGGACTAGCGGGAGGTTAAATGAGCAGTTCTTC; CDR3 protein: CASSGGTSGRLNEQFF
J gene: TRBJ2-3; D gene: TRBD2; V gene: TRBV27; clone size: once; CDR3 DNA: TGTGCCAGCAGTCCCCGGCTAAGCGGGAGGGGGACAGATACGCAGTATTTT; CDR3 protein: CASSPRLSGRGTDTQYF
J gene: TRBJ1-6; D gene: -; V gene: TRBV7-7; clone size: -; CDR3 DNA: TGTGCTAGCAGCTTAGACTCTGATTCACCCCTCCACTTT; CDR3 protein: CASSLDSDSPLHF
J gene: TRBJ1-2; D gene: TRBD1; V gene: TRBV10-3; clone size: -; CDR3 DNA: TGTGCCATTAATACCCTTAATAACGAACAGGGGGCGCGATCTAATGGCTACACCTTC; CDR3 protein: CAINTLNNEQGARSNGYTF
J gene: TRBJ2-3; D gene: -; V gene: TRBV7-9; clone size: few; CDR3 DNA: TGTGCCAGCAGCTTCGTTAGGCAGGGATTGTCAGATACGCAGTATTTT; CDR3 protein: CASSFVRQGLSDTQYF
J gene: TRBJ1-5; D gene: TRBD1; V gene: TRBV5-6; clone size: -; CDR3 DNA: TGTGCCAGCAGCTTCGGGACAGGGCGCAATCAGCCCCAGCATTTT; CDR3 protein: CASSFGTGRNQPQHF
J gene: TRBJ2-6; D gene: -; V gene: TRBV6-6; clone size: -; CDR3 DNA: TGTGCCAGCAGTTACACCGGGGCTGGGGCCAACGTCCTGACTTTC; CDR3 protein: CASSYTGAGANVLTF
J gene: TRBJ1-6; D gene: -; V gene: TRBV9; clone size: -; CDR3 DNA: TGTGCCAGCAGGGCTACTGACAGAAGCTCCTATAATTCACCCCTCCACTTT; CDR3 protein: CASRATDRSSYNSPLHF
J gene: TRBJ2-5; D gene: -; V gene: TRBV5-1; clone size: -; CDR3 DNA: TGCGCCAGCAGCTTGTCTTCCGGGAGTAGGGAGACCCAGTACTTC; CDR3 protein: CASSLSSGSRETQYF
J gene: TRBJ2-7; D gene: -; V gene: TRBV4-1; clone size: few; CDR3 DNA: TGCGCCAGCAGCCAAGAGGGTTGGAGGGAGCAGTACTTC; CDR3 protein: CASSQEGWREQYF
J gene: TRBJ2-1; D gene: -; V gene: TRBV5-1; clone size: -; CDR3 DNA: TGCGCCAGCAGCTTGCCCCCCACAGGGCGCCAGTTCTTC; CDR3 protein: CASSLPPTGRQFF
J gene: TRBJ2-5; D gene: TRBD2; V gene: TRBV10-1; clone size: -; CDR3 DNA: TGCGCCAGCAGTGAGTCGCGGTCAGCGGGGATCCAGTACTTC; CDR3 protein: CASSESRSAGIQYF
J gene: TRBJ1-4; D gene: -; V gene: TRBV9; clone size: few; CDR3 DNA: TGTGCCAGCAGCGCCGGTGGGGCGGCTAATGAAAAACTGTTTTTT; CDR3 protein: CASSAGGAANEKLFF
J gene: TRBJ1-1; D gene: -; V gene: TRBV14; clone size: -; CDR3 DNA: TGTGCCAGTTCCGACAGAAACACTGAAGCTTTCTTT; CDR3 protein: CASSDRNTEAFF
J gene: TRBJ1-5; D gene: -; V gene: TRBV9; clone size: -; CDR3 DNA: TGTGCCAGCAGCCCCGAACAGGACAGCAATCAGCCCCAGCATTTT; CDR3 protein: CASSPEQDSNQPQHF
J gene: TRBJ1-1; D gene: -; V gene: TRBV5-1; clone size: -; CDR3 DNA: TGCGCCAGCAGCTTGGCTATTGAAGCTTTCTTT; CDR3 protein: CASSLAIEAFF
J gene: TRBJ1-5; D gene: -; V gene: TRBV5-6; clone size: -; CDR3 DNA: TGTGCCAGCAGCCTAGTCAATAGCAATCAGCCCCAGCATTTT; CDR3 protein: CASSLVNSNQPQHF
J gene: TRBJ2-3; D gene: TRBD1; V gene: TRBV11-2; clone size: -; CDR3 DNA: TGTGCCAGCAGCCCTTTTGGGGACAGGGACGCAGATACGCAGTATTTT; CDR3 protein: CASSPFGDRDADTQYF
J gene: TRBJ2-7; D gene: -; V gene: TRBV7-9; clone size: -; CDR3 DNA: TGTGCCAGCAGCTTAGACTACTACGAGCAGTACTTC; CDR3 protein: CASSLDYYEQYF
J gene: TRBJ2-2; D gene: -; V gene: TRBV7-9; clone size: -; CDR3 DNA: TGTGCCAGCAGCCCCCTTGGGGCCATGAACACCGGGGAGCTGTTTTTT; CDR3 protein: CASSPLGAMNTGELFF
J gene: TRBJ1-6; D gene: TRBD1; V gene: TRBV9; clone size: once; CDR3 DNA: TGTGCCAGCAGCAGCCGGACAGGGGGAAATTCACCCCTCCACTTT; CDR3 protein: CASSSRTGGNSPLHF
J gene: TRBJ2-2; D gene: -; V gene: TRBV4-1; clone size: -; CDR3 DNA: TGCGCCAGCAGCCAAGAGCGGGGAGCCACCGGGGAGCTGTTTTTT; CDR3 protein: CASSQERGATGELFF
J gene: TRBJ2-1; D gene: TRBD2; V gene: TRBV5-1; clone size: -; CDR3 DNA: TGCGCCAGCAGCTCGACTAGCGGGACACACAATGAGCAGTTCTTC; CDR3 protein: CASSSTSGTHNEQFF
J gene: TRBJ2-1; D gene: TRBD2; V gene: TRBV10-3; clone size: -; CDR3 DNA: TGTGCCATCAGATACACTAGCGGGGGTAATGAGCAGTTCTTC; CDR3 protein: CAIRYTSGGNEQFF
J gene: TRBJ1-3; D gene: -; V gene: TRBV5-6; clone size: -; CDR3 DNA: TGTGCCAGCATCAAGGGGTCTGGAAACACCATATATTTT; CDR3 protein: CASIKGSGNTIYF
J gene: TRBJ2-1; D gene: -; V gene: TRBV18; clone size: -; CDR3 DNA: TGTGCCAGCTCACCACCTCTCCATAGGGGGGGGTCCTACAATGAGCAGTTCTTC; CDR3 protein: CASSPPLHRGGSYNEQFF
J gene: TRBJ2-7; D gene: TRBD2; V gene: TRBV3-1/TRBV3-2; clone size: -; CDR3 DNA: TGTGCCAGCAGCCACATGGGGGTAGCGGGCTCCTACGAGCAGTACTTC; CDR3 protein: CASSHMGVAGSYEQYF
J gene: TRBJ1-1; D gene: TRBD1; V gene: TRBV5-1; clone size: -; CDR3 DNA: TGCGCCAGCAGCCGACAGGGAAGGGGTGCGAACACTGAAGCTTTCTTT; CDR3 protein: CASSRQGRGANTEAFF
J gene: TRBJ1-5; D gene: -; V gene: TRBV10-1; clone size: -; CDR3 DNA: TGCGCCAGCAGTGGCGGGAAAGGGCAGCCCCAGCATTTT; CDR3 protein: CASSGGKGQPQHF
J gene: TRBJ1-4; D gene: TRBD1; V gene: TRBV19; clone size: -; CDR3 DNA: TGTGCCAGTAGCAGAGAGGACAGGACAAGAGGGGGGAAACTGTTTTTT; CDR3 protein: CASSREDRTRGGKLFF
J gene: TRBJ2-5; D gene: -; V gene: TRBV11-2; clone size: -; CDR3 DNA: TGTGCCAGCAGCGCCGACGGGACTCCGGGGGAGACCCAGTACTTC; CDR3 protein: CASSADGTPGETQYF
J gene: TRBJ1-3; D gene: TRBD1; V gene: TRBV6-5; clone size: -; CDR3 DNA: TGTGCCAGCAGTTACTACGGGACAGCTGGAAACACCATATATTTT; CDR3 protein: CASSYYGTAGNTIYF
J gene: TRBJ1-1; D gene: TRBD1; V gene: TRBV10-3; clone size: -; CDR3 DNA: TGTGCCATCAGAGGAACAGGGACAGGGGTTTGGGCTGAAGCTTTCTTT; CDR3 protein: CAIRGTGTGVWAEAFF
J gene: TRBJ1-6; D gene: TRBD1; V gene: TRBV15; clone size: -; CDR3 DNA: TGTGCCACCAGCAGAGATGGGACAGGGGGCTCACCCCTCCACTTT; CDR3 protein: CATSRDGTGGSPLHF
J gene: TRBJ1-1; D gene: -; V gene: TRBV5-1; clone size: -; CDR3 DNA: TGCGCCAGCTCGTCGTCAGGGGCGGCCAACACTGAAGCTTTCTTT; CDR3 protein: CASSSSGAANTEAFF
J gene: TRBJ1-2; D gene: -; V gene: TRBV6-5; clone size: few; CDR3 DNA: TGTGCCAGCAGTTACTCCGGACAGACGAACTATGGCTACACCTTC; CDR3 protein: CASSYSGQTNYGYTF
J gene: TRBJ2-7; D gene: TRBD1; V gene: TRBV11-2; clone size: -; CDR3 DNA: TGTGCCAGCAGCACAGGGACAGAGATATCCTACGAGCAGTACTTC; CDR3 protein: CASSTGTEISYEQYF
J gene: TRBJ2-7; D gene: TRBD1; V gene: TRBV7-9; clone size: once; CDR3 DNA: TGTGCCAGCAGCTCCTGGACAGGGACTCCCTACGAGCAGTACTTC; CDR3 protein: CASSSWTGTPYEQYF